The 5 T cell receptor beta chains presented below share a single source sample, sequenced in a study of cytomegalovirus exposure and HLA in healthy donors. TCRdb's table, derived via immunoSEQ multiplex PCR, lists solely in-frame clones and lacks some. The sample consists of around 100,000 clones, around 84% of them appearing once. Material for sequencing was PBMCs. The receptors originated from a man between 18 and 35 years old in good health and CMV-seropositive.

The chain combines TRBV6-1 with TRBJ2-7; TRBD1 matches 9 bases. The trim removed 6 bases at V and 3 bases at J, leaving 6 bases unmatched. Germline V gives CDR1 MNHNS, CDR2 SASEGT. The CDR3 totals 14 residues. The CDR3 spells CASRVTGGDYEQYF. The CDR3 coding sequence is TGTGCCAGCAGGGTGACAGGGGGGGACTACGAGCAGTACTTC.

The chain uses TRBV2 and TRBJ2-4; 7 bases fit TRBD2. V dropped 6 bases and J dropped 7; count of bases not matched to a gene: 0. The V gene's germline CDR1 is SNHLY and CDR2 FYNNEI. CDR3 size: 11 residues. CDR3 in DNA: TGTGCCAGCAGGGGAGGGAACATTCAGTACTTC. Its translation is CASRGGNIQYF.

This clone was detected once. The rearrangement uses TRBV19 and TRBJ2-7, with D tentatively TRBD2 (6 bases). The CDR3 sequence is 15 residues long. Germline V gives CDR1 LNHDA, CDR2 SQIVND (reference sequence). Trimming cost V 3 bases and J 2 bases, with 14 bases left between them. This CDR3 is CASSMVRGKPYEQYF. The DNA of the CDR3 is TGTGCCAGTAGTATGGTCCGGGGGAAACCCTACGAGCAGTACTTC.

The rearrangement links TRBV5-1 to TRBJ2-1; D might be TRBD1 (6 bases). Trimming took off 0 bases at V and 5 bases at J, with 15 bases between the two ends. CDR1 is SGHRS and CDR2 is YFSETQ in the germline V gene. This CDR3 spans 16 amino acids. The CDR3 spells CASSLAWQGNNNEQFF. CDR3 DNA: TGCGCCAGCAGCTTGGCCTGGCAGGGGAACAACAATGAGCAGTTCTTC. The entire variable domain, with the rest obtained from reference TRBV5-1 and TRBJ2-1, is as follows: KAGVTQTPRYLIKTRGQQVTLSCSPISGHRSVSWYQQTPGQGLQFLFEYFSETQRNKGNFPGRFSGRQFSNSRSEMNVSTLELGDSALYLCASSLAWQGNNNEQFFGPGTRLTVL.

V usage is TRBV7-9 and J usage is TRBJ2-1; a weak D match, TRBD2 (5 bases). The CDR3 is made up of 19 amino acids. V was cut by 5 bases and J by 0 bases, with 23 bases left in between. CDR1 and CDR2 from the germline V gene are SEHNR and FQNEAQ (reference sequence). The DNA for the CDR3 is TGTGCCAGCAGCCAATATTCCCGAGGGAGCCTTTCCTCCTACAATGAGCAGTTCTTC. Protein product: CASSQYSRGSLSSYNEQFF.